The 25 T cell receptor beta chains listed next were all sequenced from one sample in a study of shared clonotypes between healthy human individuals. Clones were sequenced by immunoSEQ multiplex PCR, and TCRdb holds only the in-frame ones, with some missing. The data hold 2 million to 2.5 million clones, with roughly 95% observed a single time. Specimen: naive CD4+ T cells sorted from blood. The subset: CD45RA+ positively selected. The receptors originated from a man between 18 and 35 years old in good health.

V and J are TRBV5-1 and TRBJ1-6; no definite D call. This CDR3 is 15 amino acids long. The germline CDR1 and CDR2 sequences are SGHRS and YFSETQ. Trimming took 4 bases from V and 7 from J, leaving 15 bases between them. CDR3: CASSPPDGGNSPLHF. CDR3 nucleotides: TGCGCCAGCAGCCCCCCAGACGGAGGGAATTCACCCCTCCACTTT. Supplemented by reference TRBV5-1 and TRBJ1-6, the full variable domain reads KAGVTQTPRYLIKTRGQQVTLSCSPISGHRSVSWYQQTPGQGLQFLFEYFSETQRNKGNFPGRFSGRQFSNSRSEMNVSTLELGDSALYLCASSPPDGGNSPLHFGNGTRLTVT.

This chain connects TRBV7-3 to TRBJ2-4; no firm D call. This CDR3 contains 13 residues. Germline V lookup: CDR1 SGHTA, CDR2 FQGTGA. Trimming left V 5 bases short and J 6 bases short, with 11 bases between. CDR3 sequence reads: CASSPYFGNIQYF. Here the CDR3 DNA reads TGTGCCAGCAGCCCCTACTTCGGAAACATTCAGTACTTC.

This chain uses TRBV30 with TRBJ2-2, with TRBD2 matching 12 bases. V lost 7 bases to trimming and J lost 5 bases; unmatched junction nucleotides: 11. This CDR3 comprises 16 residues. CDR1 and CDR2 from the germline V gene are GTSNPN and SVGIG (reference sequence). CDR3 protein: CASRSLAGGPTGELFF. CDR3 nucleotides: TGTGCCTCCCGAAGCCTAGCGGGAGGGCCGACCGGGGAGCTGTTTTTT.

This chain joins TRBV28 and TRBJ1-6; a possible D gene is TRBD1 (6 bases). The CDR3 is made up of 15 amino acids. V was pared by 4 bases and J by 11 bases, with 18 bases between. Germline lookup yields CDR1 MDHEN and CDR2 SYDVKM. CDR3 nucleotides: TGTGCCAGCAGTTCCTATCCAGGGGAGCGTCCACCCCTCCACTTT. It codes for CASSSYPGERPPLHF.

Only one count was recorded for this clone. The sample contains more than one DNA sequence encoding this CDR3. The gene calls are TRBV2 and TRBJ1-2; TRBD1 aligns across 8 bases. Germline V gives CDR1 SNHLY, CDR2 FYNNEI. The CDR3 length is 13 residues. The J segment lost 4 bases and the V segment lost 8 bases, leaving 6 bases of the junction unmatched. The CDR3 DNA follows: TGTGCCAGCCGAGGACAGGGTATCTATGGCTACACCTTC. Protein product: CASRGQGIYGYTF.

The chain couples TRBV30 to TRBJ2-7; 8 nucleotides line up with TRBD2. The ends lost 2 bases at V and 6 bases at J; junction bases unmatched: 18. This CDR3 has 17 residues. The germline gives CDR1 GTSNPN, CDR2 SVGIG (reference sequence). DNA of the CDR3: TGTGCCTGGAGTCCTTACCGATCCGAGGGACTAGTCACCGAGCAGTACTTC. Its protein is CAWSPYRSEGLVTEQYF. Looking up the rest from reference TRBV30 and TRBJ2-7 gives the full variable domain: SQTIHQWPATLVQPVGSPLSLECTVEGTSNPNLYWYRQAAGRGLQLLFYSVGIGQISSEVPQNLSASRPQDRQFILSSKKLLLSDSGFYLCAWSPYRSEGLVTEQYFGPGTRLTVT.

This clone has only a few counts. The chain employs TRBV19 and TRBJ1-5, with 7 bases fitting TRBD1. The CDR3 is 15 amino acids. Unmatched junction bases numbered 6, after V lost 3 bases and J lost 4 bases. CDR1 and CDR2 from the germline V gene are LNHDA and SQIVND (reference sequence). The CDR3 DNA reads as TGTGCCAGTAGTATCTCGTCACAGGGGAATCAGCCCCAGCATTTT. Its translation is CASSISSQGNQPQHF.

The J gene is TRBJ1-1, the V gene TRBV7-6; D is ambiguous. The germline V and J ends were trimmed by 5 bases and 0 bases, with 10 bases remaining between them. Germline V CDR1 and CDR2: SGHVS, FNYEAQ. This CDR3 region has 14 residues. The CDR3 DNA follows: TGTGCCAGCAGCCGTAAGGAGATGAACACTGAAGCTTTCTTT. Translated, it gives CASSRKEMNTEAFF.

The count of this clone is one. The same CDR3 also results from other DNA sequences found in this sample. This chain uses TRBV6-6 with TRBJ2-7; 10 bases align to TRBD1. The J segment lost 2 bases and the V segment lost 6 bases, leaving 4 bases of the junction unmatched. Looked up from germline, CDR1 is MNHNY and CDR2 is SVGAGI (reference sequence). The CDR3 extends over 14 amino acids. The DNA for the CDR3 is TGTGCCAGCAGCACTGGGACAGGGGCCTACGAGCAGTACTTC. This gives the protein CASSTGTGAYEQYF.

The chain links TRBV6-6 to TRBJ2-7; 8 bases match TRBD2. Per the germline V gene, CDR1 is MNHNY and CDR2 is SVGAGI (reference sequence). The ends lost 0 bases at V and 5 bases at J; junction bases unmatched: 9. CDR3 length: 16 residues. CDR3 sequence (DNA): TGTGCCAGCAGTTACTCCCAAGCGGGAGCGGGAAACGAGCAGTACTTC. Its translation is CASSYSQAGAGNEQYF.

The chain is built from TRBV10-3 and TRBJ2-5; D uncertain. V was clipped by 3 bases and J by 2 bases, with 10 bases between them. Germline lookup yields CDR1 ENHRY and CDR2 SYGVKD. The CDR3 has 14 residues. In nucleotides, the CDR3 is TGTGCCATCAGTGACGGCCCGGGTCAAGAGACCCAGTACTTC. Translating it yields CAISDGPGQETQYF.

The chain is built from TRBV27 and TRBJ1-2, with TRBD1 matching over 9 bases. Germline values: CDR1 MNHEY, CDR2 SMNVEV (reference sequence). The CDR3 length is 13 residues. With 5 bases clipped from V and 8 bases from J, the junction kept 6 bases outside the gene matches. The CDR3 here is CASSKWTGDGYTF. The CDR3 DNA is TGTGCCAGCAGTAAATGGACAGGGGACGGCTACACCTTC.

Here the CDR3 reads CASSQLGDTQYF. CDR3 sequence (DNA): TGTGCCAGCAGTCAGCTCGGAGATACGCAGTATTTT. The chain combines TRBV6-6 with TRBJ2-3; no clear D gene. Per the germline V gene, CDR1 is MNHNY and CDR2 is SVGAGI (reference sequence). The CDR3 length is 12 residues. V was cut by 5 bases and J by 5 bases, with 8 bases left in between.

This chain connects TRBV30 to TRBJ2-7; a weak D match, TRBD2 (5 bases). Germline lookup yields CDR1 GTSNPN and CDR2 SVGIG (reference sequence). V gave up 2 bases and J gave up 5 bases, with 10 bases separating them. The length of the CDR3 is 12 residues. CDR3 bases: TGTGCCTGGAGTACTAGTCGCCACGAGCAGTACTTC. Residues: CAWSTSRHEQYF.

The CDR3 coding sequence is TGTGCCAGCAGCGTAGGTGTACTAGCGGGAGGAACGCAGTATTTT. This gives the protein CASSVGVLAGGTQYF. J is TRBJ2-3 and V is TRBV9, with 12 bases matching TRBD2. Germline V gene lookup returns CDR1 SGDLS and CDR2 YYNGEE. This CDR3 is 15 amino acids long. V was clipped by 0 bases and J by 9 bases; unmatched bases: 5.

V gene TRBV1 combines with J gene TRBJ2-3; TRBD2 reflects the table's D call only, with no check against the DNA. TRBV1 is a documented pseudogene. This CDR3 has 16 amino acids. CDR3 protein: CTSSQGRVADTDTQYF. The CDR3 DNA reads as TGCACCAGCAGCCAAGGAAGAGTAGCGGACACAGATACGCAGTATTTT.

This rearrangement joins TRBV30 to TRBJ2-1; 8 bases map to TRBD2. With V trimmed by 0 bases and J by 6 bases, 7 bases remained unmatched. The CDR3 extends over 15 amino acids. Germline CDR1 is GTSNPN and CDR2 is SVGIG (reference sequence). The CDR3 sequence: CAWSVYAGGGNEQFF. For the CDR3, the DNA is TGTGCCTGGAGTGTATACGCGGGAGGCGGCAATGAGCAGTTCTTC.

V and J are TRBV7-9 and TRBJ2-6; tentative D call: TRBD2 (6 bases). The CDR3 is 15 residues long. Germline CDR1 reads SEHNR; CDR2 reads FQNEAQ (reference sequence). V lost 0 bases to trimming and J lost 3 bases, with 6 bases between them. CDR3 protein: CASSLAGGGANVLTF. CDR3 bases: TGTGCCAGCAGCTTAGCGGGAGGTGGGGCCAACGTCCTGACTTTC.

The genes are TRBV10-3 and TRBJ1-5; D might be TRBD1 (5 bases). Germline V lookup: CDR1 ENHRY, CDR2 SYGVKD. Trimming removed 4 bases from V and 4 bases from J, with 17 bases in between. The CDR3 runs 16 residues. CDR3 region: CAISAGPRGRNQPQHF. The CDR3 region has the DNA TGTGCCATCAGTGCCGGGCCGAGGGGCAGGAATCAGCCCCAGCATTTT.

The chain uses TRBV6-6 and TRBJ2-5; D ambiguous. The CDR3 runs to 14 residues. Germline CDR1 reads MNHNY; CDR2 reads SVGAGI (reference sequence). Trimming pared 8 bases from V and 1 base from J, leaving 14 bases between. CDR3 nucleotides: TGTGCCAGCGAAGCCCGAGCCTTCCAAGAGACCCAGTACTTC. This codes for CASEARAFQETQYF.

This chain connects TRBV6-1 to TRBJ1-5; D unresolved. The CDR3 sequence is 13 residues long. In germline, CDR1 is MNHNS, CDR2 SASEGT. V was pared by 5 bases and J by 0 bases, with 5 bases between. This CDR3 reads CASSFGSNQPQHF. CDR3 sequence (DNA): TGTGCCAGCAGTTTTGGTAGCAATCAGCCCCAGCATTTT.

This chain joins TRBV2 and TRBJ2-3; 8 positions match TRBD1. The CDR3 runs to 16 residues. V lost 2 bases to trimming and J lost 6 bases; unmatched junction nucleotides: 10. The germline gives CDR1 SNHLY, CDR2 FYNNEI. CDR3 region: CASSENRGQGFDTQYF. The CDR3 nucleotides read TGTGCCAGCAGTGAAAACCGAGGACAGGGCTTCGATACGCAGTATTTT.

Turning to this clone: In the same sample, other DNA sequences code for this CDR3. The chain joins TRBV5-1 to TRBJ2-2; TRBD2 matches 7 bases. V dropped 4 bases and J dropped 0; count of bases not matched to a gene: 0. CDR3 length: 14 residues. CDR1 is SGHRS, CDR2 YFSETQ, per germline. The CDR3: CASSAGANTGELFF. CDR3 nucleotides: TGCGCCAGCAGCGCGGGGGCGAACACCGGGGAGCTGTTTTTT.

The rearrangement joins TRBV5-4 to TRBJ1-2; D is undetermined. This CDR3 region has 14 residues. Germline CDR1 reads SGHNT; CDR2 reads YYREEE (reference sequence). V lost 0 bases, J lost 3 bases, and 9 bases lay in between. This CDR3 is CASSLGGADYGYTF. The CDR3 DNA follows: TGTGCCAGCAGCTTGGGCGGTGCGGACTATGGCTACACCTTC. The entire variable domain, with the rest obtained from reference TRBV5-4 and TRBJ1-2, is as follows: ETGVTQSPTHLIKTRGQQVTLRCSSQSGHNTVSWYQQALGQGPQFIFQYYREEENGRGNFPPRFSGLQFPNYSSELNVNALELDDSALYLCASSLGGADYGYTFGSGTRLTVV.

The rearrangement links TRBV5-1 to TRBJ2-5; D ambiguous. V shed 0 bases and J shed 5 bases, with 11 bases lying between them. Germline assignment: CDR1 SGHRS and CDR2 YFSETQ. The CDR3 loop spans 14 amino acids. The DNA for the CDR3 is TGCGCCAGCAGCTTGGGACGGTGGACGGAGACCCAGTACTTC. Residues: CASSLGRWTETQYF.